A single sample is the source of the 20 T cell receptor beta chains below, sequenced in a study of blood T cell repertoires in COVID-19. TCRdb's copy holds only in-frame clones and misses some; the assay was immunoSEQ multiplex PCR. This table holds 250,000 or so clones, under 90% found once. The sequenced sample consisted of PBMCs or T cells enriched from blood (not recorded which). All receptors derive from a middle-aged woman who had been exposed to COVID-19.

In its sample, this clone was seen once. Other nucleotide sequences from this sample produce the same CDR3. V usage is TRBV7-2 and J usage is TRBJ2-3; 10 positions agree with TRBD2. V shed 1 base and J 5 bases; nucleotides not matched to a gene: 6. This CDR3 has 16 amino acids. CDR1 and CDR2 from the germline V gene are SGHTA and FQGNSA. The CDR3 bases are TGTGCCAGCAGCTTAGGGCCTAGCGGGGGTGGAGATACGCAGTATTTT. Its translation is CASSLGPSGGGDTQYF.

The chain employs TRBV7-9 and TRBJ2-1; the match to TRBD2 covers 7 bases. Germline V gene sequence: CDR1 SEHNR, CDR2 FQNEAQ (reference sequence). V lost 8 bases, J lost 7 bases, and 11 bases stayed unmatched. The CDR3 has 14 amino acids. CDR3: CASSPGLILNEQFF. The CDR3 nucleotides read TGTGCCAGCTCACCGGGACTAATCCTTAATGAGCAGTTCTTC. Using reference TRBV7-9 and TRBJ2-1 for the parts outside the CDR3, the full variable domain is DTGVSQNPRHKITKRGQNVTFRCDPISEHNRLYWYRQTLGQGPEFLTYFQNEAQLEKSRLLSDRFSAERPKGSFSTLEIQRTEQGDSAMYLCASSPGLILNEQFFGPGTRLTVL.

This clone has only a few counts. Within the sample, other DNA sequences also encode this same CDR3. This chain links TRBV11-3 with TRBJ2-2; 12 nucleotides agree with TRBD2. Germline V gene sequence: CDR1 SGHNT, CDR2 YENEEA. This CDR3 has 15 residues. J gave up 5 bases and V 4 bases, and 2 bases lay outside the gene matches. The CDR3 DNA reads as TGTGCCAGCAGCTCCCTAGCGGGGGGGACCGGGGAGCTGTTTTTT. It yields the protein CASSSLAGGTGELFF.

This chain uses TRBV29-1 with TRBJ2-3; D might be TRBD1 (5 bases). V was clipped by 5 bases and J by 4 bases, with 10 bases between them. There are 12 residues in the CDR3. CDR1 is SQVTM and CDR2 is ANQGSEA in the germline V gene. The CDR3 DNA follows: TGCAGCGTTTCAGCCAGGGCAGATACGCAGTATTTT. It specifies CSVSARADTQYF.

This clone was detected only a few times. This chain connects TRBV30 to TRBJ2-2; 7 bases align to TRBD2. Looked up from germline, CDR1 is GTSNPN and CDR2 is SVGIG (reference sequence). The CDR3 consists of 16 residues. V trimming: 0 bases; J trimming: 0 bases; junction bases outside the gene matches: 4. The CDR3 is CAWSVLGGTNTGELFF. CDR3 DNA sequence: TGTGCCTGGAGTGTACTCGGGGGGACGAACACCGGGGAGCTGTTTTTT.

This clone occurred a few times. The chain has TRBV9 and TRBJ1-6, with TRBD1 matching 7 bases. V dropped 3 bases and J dropped 10; count of bases not matched to a gene: 4. Germline CDR1 is SGDLS and CDR2 is YYNGEE. The CDR3 runs 13 residues. In nucleotides, the CDR3 is TGTGCCAGCAGCGCCAGGGGGAGCTCACCCCTCCACTTT. Translated: CASSARGSSPLHF.

J is TRBJ2-7 and V is TRBV28; 7 positions match TRBD1. V lost 5 bases to trimming and J lost 1 base; unmatched junction nucleotides: 17. This CDR3 has 18 amino acids. Germline CDR1 and CDR2: MDHEN and SYDVKM. The CDR3 here is CASSTSLMGQTRSYEQYF. The CDR3 DNA sequence: TGTGCCAGCAGTACAAGCCTAATGGGACAGACACGATCCTACGAGCAGTACTTC.

The chain couples TRBV19 to TRBJ1-1, with 8 bases identical to TRBD1. The CDR3 sequence is 13 residues long. Germline CDR1 LNHDA, CDR2 SQIVND (reference sequence). The V and J ends lost 5 bases and 3 bases, in that order; junction bases with no gene match: 2. Here the CDR3 reads CASSQDRDTEAFF. DNA for the CDR3: TGTGCCAGTAGTCAGGACAGGGACACTGAAGCTTTCTTT.

The chain uses TRBV28 and TRBJ1-2; D ambiguous. Germline CDR1 reads MDHEN; CDR2 reads SYDVKM. V was shortened by 5 bases and J by 3 bases, with 13 bases between the two germline ends. The CDR3 has 14 amino acids. CDR3: CASSLVDSYYGYTF. DNA of the CDR3: TGTGCCAGCAGTCTCGTAGACTCTTACTATGGCTACACCTTC.

The V and J genes are TRBV7-9 and TRBJ1-6; 7 nucleotides match TRBD1. CDR1 and CDR2 from the germline V gene are SEHNR and FQNEAQ (reference sequence). V lost 6 bases and J lost 6; bases outside the gene matches: 5. The length of the CDR3 is 14 residues. The CDR3 loop reads CASRSDRTNSPLHF. The DNA for the CDR3 is TGTGCCAGCAGATCGGACAGGACTAATTCACCCCTCCACTTT.

This chain connects TRBV5-4 to TRBJ1-2; D is possibly TRBD1 (5 bases). This CDR3 has 15 residues. V shed 1 base and J shed 6 bases, with 16 bases lying between them. Per germline, CDR1 SGHNT and CDR2 YYREEE (reference sequence). CDR3 protein: CASSLSGAGFNGYTF. The DNA of the CDR3 is TGTGCCAGCAGCTTGAGCGGGGCAGGGTTCAATGGCTACACCTTC.

In this sample, this clone turned up many times. The chain recombines TRBV7-3 with TRBJ2-5; perhaps TRBD2 as D (5 bases). The CDR3 has 19 amino acids. V was clipped by 5 bases and J by 2 bases, with 27 bases between them. CDR1 and CDR2 from the germline V gene are SGHTA and FQGTGA. CDR3 in amino acids: CASSPLPDPRGRGQETQYF. CDR3 coding DNA: TGTGCCAGCAGCCCGCTCCCCGACCCCCGTGGACGGGGACAAGAGACCCAGTACTTC.

This chain connects TRBV6-5 to TRBJ2-3; 10 bases are a match to TRBD2. Germline lookup yields CDR1 MNHEY and CDR2 SVGAGI. CDR3 length: 15 residues. Trimming removed 5 bases from V and 3 bases from J; junction bases left unmatched: 5. Here the CDR3 reads CASSPLAGVTDTQYF. The CDR3 region has the DNA TGTGCCAGCAGTCCTCTAGCGGGGGTGACAGATACGCAGTATTTT.

This clone was found a few times. The rearrangement uses TRBV12-3 or TRBV12-4 and TRBJ1-1; D not certain. This CDR3 spans 13 amino acids. The V gene lost 8 bases and the J gene lost 2 bases, with 12 bases spanning the gap. CDR3 coding DNA: TGTGCCAGCCTCGTCGGGGATAACACTGAAGCTTTCTTT. This gives the protein CASLVGDNTEAFF.

The rearrangement links TRBV23-1 to TRBJ2-7; TRBD1 matches at 8 bases. TRBV23-1 is noted as an ORF with a role that remains uncertain. The V gene end was trimmed by 7 bases and the J gene end by 3 bases; junction bases not matched to a gene: 8. The CDR3 runs to 14 residues. The CDR3 region is CASIRAGGIYEQYF. The DNA for the CDR3 is TGCGCCAGCATCCGGGCAGGGGGCATCTACGAGCAGTACTTC.

The chain is built from TRBV19 and TRBJ2-1, with TRBD2 identical over 15 bases. Trimming took 4 bases from V and 0 from J; bases not matched to a gene: 4. The CDR3 sequence is 18 residues long. Per germline, CDR1 LNHDA and CDR2 SQIVND (reference sequence). For the CDR3, the DNA is TGTGCCAGTAGTACGGGACTAGCGGGGGGTAGCTCCTACAATGAGCAGTTCTTC. It specifies CASSTGLAGGSSYNEQFF.

V is TRBV19 and J is TRBJ2-5; 7 bases fit TRBD2. The length of the CDR3 is 14 residues. The ends lost 7 bases at V and 1 base at J; junction bases unmatched: 6. Germline V gene sequence: CDR1 LNHDA, CDR2 SQIVND (reference sequence). Here the CDR3 DNA reads TGTGCCAGTACTGGCGGGAGATTCCAAGAGACCCAGTACTTC. Translation: CASTGGRFQETQYF.

The chain uses TRBV4-2 and TRBJ2-1, with TRBD2 matching over 9 bases. With 0 bases clipped from V and 4 bases from J, the junction kept 13 bases outside the gene matches. Germline loops: CDR1 LGHNA, CDR2 YNFKEQ. The CDR3 is 19 amino acids. The CDR3 spells CASSQDGSGGPPLYNEQFF. The CDR3 nucleotides read TGTGCCAGCAGCCAAGATGGTAGCGGGGGCCCCCCTTTATACAATGAGCAGTTCTTC.

The J gene is TRBJ2-2, the V gene TRBV11-2; 9 nucleotides match TRBD1. Losses at the gene ends were 5 bases for V and 5 bases for J; bases not matched to a gene: 9. This CDR3 has 16 residues. In germline, CDR1 is SGHAT, CDR2 FQNNGV. The chain's CDR3 is CASSAPTGGGTGELFF. Written as DNA, the CDR3 is TGTGCCAGCAGCGCACCTACAGGGGGCGGGACCGGGGAGCTGTTTTTT. The full variable domain, with the rest looked up from reference TRBV11-2 and TRBJ2-2, is EAGVAQSPRYKIIEKRQSVAFWCNPISGHATLYWYQQILGQGPKLLIQFQNNGVVDDSQLPKDRFSAERLKGVDSTLKIQPAKLEDSAVYLCASSAPTGGGTGELFFGEGSRLTVL.

The table lists this clone with a count of one. The chain recombines TRBV27 with TRBJ1-6; 8 bases agree with TRBD1. CDR3 size: 18 residues. Trimming took 1 base from V and 7 from J; bases not matched to a gene: 12. Germline V CDR1 and CDR2: MNHEY, SMNVEV (reference sequence). CDR3 amino acids: CASSLYGPDRGYNSPLHF. The CDR3 DNA reads as TGTGCCAGCAGTTTATATGGCCCCGACAGGGGTTACAATTCACCCCTCCACTTT.